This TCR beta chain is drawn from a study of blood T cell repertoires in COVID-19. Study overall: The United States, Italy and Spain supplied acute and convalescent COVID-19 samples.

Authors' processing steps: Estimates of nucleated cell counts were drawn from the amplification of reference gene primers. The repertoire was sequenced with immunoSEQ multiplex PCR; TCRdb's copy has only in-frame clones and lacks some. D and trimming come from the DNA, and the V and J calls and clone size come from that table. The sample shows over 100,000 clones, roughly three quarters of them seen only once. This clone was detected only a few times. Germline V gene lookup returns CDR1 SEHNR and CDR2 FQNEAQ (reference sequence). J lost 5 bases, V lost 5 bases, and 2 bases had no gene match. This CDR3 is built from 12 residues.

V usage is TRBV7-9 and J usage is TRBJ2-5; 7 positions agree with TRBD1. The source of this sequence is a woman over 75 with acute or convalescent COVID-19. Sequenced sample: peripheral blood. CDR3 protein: CASSPQGETQYF. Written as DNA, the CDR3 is TGTGCCAGCAGCCCACAGGGGGAGACCCAGTACTTC. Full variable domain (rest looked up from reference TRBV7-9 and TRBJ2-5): DTGVSQNPRHKITKRGQNVTFRCDPISEHNRLYWYRQTLGQGPEFLTYFQNEAQLEKSRLLSDRFSAERPKGSFSTLEIQRTEQGDSAMYLCASSPQGETQYFGPGTRLLVL.